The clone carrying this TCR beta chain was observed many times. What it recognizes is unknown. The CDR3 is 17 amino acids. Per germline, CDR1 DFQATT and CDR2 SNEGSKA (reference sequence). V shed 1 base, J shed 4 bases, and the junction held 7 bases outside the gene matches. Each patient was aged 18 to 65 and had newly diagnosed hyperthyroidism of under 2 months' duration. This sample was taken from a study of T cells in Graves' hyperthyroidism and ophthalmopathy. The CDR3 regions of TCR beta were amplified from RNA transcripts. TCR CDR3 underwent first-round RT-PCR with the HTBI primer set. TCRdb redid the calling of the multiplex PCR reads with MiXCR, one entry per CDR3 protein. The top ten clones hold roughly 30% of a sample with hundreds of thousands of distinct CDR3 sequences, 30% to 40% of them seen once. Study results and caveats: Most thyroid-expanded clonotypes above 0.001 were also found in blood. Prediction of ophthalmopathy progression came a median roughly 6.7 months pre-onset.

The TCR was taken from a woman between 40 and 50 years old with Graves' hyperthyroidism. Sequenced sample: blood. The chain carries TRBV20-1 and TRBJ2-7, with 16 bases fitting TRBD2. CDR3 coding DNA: TGCAGTGCTAGAGTTGGGACTAGCGGGAGGGTTGGGTACGAGCAGTACTTC. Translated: CSARVGTSGRVGYEQYF.